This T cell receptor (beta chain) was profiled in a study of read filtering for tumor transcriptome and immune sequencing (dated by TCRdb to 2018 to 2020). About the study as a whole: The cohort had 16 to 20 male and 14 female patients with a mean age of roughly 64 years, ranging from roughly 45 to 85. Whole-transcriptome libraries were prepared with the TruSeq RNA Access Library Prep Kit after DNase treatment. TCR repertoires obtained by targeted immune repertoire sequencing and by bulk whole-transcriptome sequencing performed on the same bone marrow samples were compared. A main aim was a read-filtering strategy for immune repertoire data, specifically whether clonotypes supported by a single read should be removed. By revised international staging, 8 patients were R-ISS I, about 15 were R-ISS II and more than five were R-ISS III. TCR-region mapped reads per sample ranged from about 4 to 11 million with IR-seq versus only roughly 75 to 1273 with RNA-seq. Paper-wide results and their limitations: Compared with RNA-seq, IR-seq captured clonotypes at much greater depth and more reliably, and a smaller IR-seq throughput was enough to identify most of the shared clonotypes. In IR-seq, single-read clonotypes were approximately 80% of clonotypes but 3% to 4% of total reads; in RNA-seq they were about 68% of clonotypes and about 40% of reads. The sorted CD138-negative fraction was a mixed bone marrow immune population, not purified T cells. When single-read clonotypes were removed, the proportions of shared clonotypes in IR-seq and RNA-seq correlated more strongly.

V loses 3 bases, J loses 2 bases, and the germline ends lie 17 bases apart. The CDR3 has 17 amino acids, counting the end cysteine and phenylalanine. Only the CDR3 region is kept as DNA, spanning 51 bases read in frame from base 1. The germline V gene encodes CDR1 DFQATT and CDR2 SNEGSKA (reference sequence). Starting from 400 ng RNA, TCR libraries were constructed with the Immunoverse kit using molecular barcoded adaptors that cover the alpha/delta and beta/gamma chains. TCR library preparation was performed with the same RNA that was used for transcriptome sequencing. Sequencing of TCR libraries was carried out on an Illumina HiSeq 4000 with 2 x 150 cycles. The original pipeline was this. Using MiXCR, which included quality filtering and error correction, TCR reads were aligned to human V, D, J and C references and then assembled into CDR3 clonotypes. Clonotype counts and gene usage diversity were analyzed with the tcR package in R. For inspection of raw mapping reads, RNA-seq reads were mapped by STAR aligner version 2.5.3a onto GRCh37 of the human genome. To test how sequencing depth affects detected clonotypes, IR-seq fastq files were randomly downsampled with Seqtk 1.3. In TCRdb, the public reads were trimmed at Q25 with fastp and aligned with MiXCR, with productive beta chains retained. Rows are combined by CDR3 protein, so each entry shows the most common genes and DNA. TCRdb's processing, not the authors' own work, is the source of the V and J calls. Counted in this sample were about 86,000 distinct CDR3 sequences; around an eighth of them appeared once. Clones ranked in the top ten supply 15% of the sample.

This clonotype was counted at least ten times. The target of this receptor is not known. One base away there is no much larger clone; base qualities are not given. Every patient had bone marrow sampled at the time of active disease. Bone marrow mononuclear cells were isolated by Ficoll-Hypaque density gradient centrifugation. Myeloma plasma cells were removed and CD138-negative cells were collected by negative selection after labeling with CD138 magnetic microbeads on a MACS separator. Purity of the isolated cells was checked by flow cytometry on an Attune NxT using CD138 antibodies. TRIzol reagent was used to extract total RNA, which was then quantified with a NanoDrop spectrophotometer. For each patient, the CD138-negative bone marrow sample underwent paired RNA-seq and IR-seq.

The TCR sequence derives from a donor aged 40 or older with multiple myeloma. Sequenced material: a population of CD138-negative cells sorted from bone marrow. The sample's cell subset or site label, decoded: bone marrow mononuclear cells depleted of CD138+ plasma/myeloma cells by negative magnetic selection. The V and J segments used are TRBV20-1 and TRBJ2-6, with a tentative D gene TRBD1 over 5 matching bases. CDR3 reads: CSASPLQGRTGANVLTF. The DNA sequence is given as TGCAGTGCTAGCCCCCTGCAGGGCCGCACTGGGGCCAACGTCCTGACTTTC.